The T cell receptor (beta chain) under discussion was sequenced for a study of cytotoxic CD8 clonotypes in ibrutinib-treated CLL. Study in general: Responses: roughly 25 partial, 2 complete; after median roughly 5.5 years, around 14 stayed remitted, roughly 12 progressed. Response material was collected after a median around 12 months of treatment, range 6 to 36. Across samples, productive templates numbered 200,000 to 300,000 and productive rearrangements reached 80,000 to 100,000 on average. Points from the study as a whole: Public clonotypes showed up rarely, and on treatment they shrank or held steady.

On this clone itself: What it recognizes is unknown.

The CDR3 extends over 15 amino acids. Trimming took 7 bases from V and 1 from J, leaving 17 bases between them. CDR1 MNHEY and CDR2 SVGAGI come from the germline V gene. Generated by immunoSEQ multiplex PCR, the TCRdb table keeps only in-frame clones and is missing some. Of 160,000 or so clones in the sample, over 75% are singletons; the top ten hold around 2.7%. This chain connects TRBV6-5 to TRBJ2-7; possibly TRBD1 for D (7 bases). Sequences were derived from PBMCs, sampled at disease progression, from a patient treated with ibrutinib. This sequence was found in a human donor with chronic lymphocytic leukemia. The CDR3 here is CASNRAGTVSYEQYF. The CDR3 bases are TGTGCCAGCAACCGGGCGGGGACAGTTTCCTACGAGCAGTACTTC.